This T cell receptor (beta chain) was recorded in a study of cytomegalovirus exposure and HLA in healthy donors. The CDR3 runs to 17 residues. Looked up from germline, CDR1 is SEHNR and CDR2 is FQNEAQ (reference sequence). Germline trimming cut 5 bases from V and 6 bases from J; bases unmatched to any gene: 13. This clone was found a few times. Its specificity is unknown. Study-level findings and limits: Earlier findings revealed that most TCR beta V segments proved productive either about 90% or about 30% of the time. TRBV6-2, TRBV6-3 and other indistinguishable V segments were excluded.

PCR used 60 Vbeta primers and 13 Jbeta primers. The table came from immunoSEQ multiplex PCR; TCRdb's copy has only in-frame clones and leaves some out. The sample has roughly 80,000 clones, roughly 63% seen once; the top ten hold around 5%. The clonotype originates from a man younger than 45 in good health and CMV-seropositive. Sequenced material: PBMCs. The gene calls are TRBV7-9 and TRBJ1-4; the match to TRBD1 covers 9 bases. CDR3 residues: CASSPRDRAWSDEKLFF. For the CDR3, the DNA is TGTGCCAGCAGCCCCCGGGACAGGGCATGGTCTGATGAAAAACTGTTTTTT.